Each of the 2 T cell receptor beta chains below was sequenced from the same sample in a study of T cells after posttransplantation cyclophosphamide. The protocol was immunoSEQ multiplex PCR, while the TCRdb copy is restricted to in-frame clones and leaves out a portion. The table includes some 47,000 clones, 70% to 90% detected once. Sequenced material: PBMCs. The receptors were gathered from a man in his thirties or forties with a blood cancer, CMV-positive, and with a related stem cell donor.

The CDR3 DNA reads as TGTGCCAGCAGTTTTAAGCAGGGCTTTCAGGAGTTCTTC. Translating it yields CASSFKQGFQEFF. The rearrangement uses TRBV27 and TRBJ2-1, with a weak D call TRBD1 (5 bases). Germline CDR1 and CDR2: MNHEY and SMNVEV (reference sequence). This CDR3 has 13 amino acids. V was cut by 3 bases and J by 14 bases, with 17 bases left in between.

This sequence joins TRBV19 and TRBJ2-1; 8 nucleotides line up with TRBD1. Losses at the gene ends were 4 bases for V and 1 base for J; bases not matched to a gene: 6. The CDR3 is 16 amino acids. Germline V CDR1 and CDR2: LNHDA, SQIVND (reference sequence). DNA of the CDR3: TGTGCCAGTAGTACCGTCGGACAGGGATCCTACAATGAGCAGTTCTTC. This sequence encodes CASSTVGQGSYNEQFF.